The source of this TCR beta chain is a study of CD8 T cells in Susac syndrome. RNA amounts of 0.5 to 1 ug underwent reverse transcription with random hexamers. TCRdb reprocessed the immunoSEQ multiplex PCR reads with MiXCR, giving one entry per CDR3 protein. The profile covers 100,000 to 150,000 distinct CDR3 sequences, with about 95% appearing a single time and roughly 0.13% taken by the ten largest. V was cut by 5 bases and J by 0 bases, with 16 bases left in between. Per germline, CDR1 MGHDK and CDR2 SYGVNS. This CDR3 comprises 17 residues. The sample was CD4+ T cells from PBMCs. This sequence originates from a human donor in good health. The chain carries TRBV25-1 and TRBJ1-4; D is uncertain. CDR3 DNA: TGTGCCAGCAGTACTCCTGCCCCACTACCAACTAATGAAAAACTGTTTTTT. Encoded protein: CASSTPAPLPTNEKLFF.